The rows below give T cell receptor beta chains drawn from one sample of a study of T cell changes during pregnancy in multiple sclerosis. Clones were read by immunoSEQ multiplex PCR, and TCRdb kept only the in-frame ones, dropping some. The sample lists 60,000 to 90,000 clones, around 93% occurring once. Material: peripheral blood, obtained after pregnancy. Receptors were obtained from a female donor in good health, enrolled as a control in a pregnancy study. Both conserved end residues are trimmed from each CDR3. Some rows have no size entry. The others give once, few or many, or a class for an expanded clone.

J gene,clone size,V gene,CDR3 protein
TRBJ2-1,.,TRBV5-4,ASYSGSSYNEQF
TRBJ2-3,.,TRBV5-1,ASSSPGQGGADTQY
TRBJ1-1,.,TRBV2,ASSGKWGRNTEAF
TRBJ2-3,.,TRBV29-1,SVATGADTQY
TRBJ2-5,.,TRBV6-1,ASSAGTTKETQY
TRBJ2-7,.,TRBV2,ASSRRAGTYEQY
TRBJ1-6,.,TRBV6-4,ASSADRENSPLH
TRBJ2-2,.,TRBV27,ASSSLSAGTWNTGELF
TRBJ2-1,.,TRBV28,ASIHSGGSYNEQF
TRBJ1-1,few,TRBV7-3,ASSLGGTGNTEAF